The 10 T cell receptor beta chains below were found in one sample sequenced in a study of OX40 agonist ivuxolimab in advanced cancers. Clones were read by immunoSEQ multiplex PCR, and TCRdb kept only the in-frame ones, dropping some. Among tens of thousands of clones, around four fifths were seen once, and the ten largest hold less than 6.5%. The sequenced sample was CD4+ or CD8+ T cells sorted from blood, obtained in a trial of the OX40 agonist ivuxolimab. The source is an adult with an advanced solid tumor such as melanoma, head and neck, liver or kidney cancer.

The CDR3 sequence is CASSQPRTANDDIQYF. The CDR3 coding sequence is TGCGCCAGCAGCCAACCGAGGACAGCAAATGACGACATTCAGTACTTC. The rearrangement links TRBV4-1 to TRBJ2-4; D possibly corresponds to TRBD1 (6 bases). In germline, CDR1 is MGHRA, CDR2 YSYEKL. CDR3 length equals 16 residues. V was pared by 2 bases and J by 8 bases, with 19 bases between.

The CDR3: CASSLVLGNTGELFF. In DNA, the CDR3 is TGTGCCAGCAGCCTAGTACTCGGGAACACCGGGGAGCTGTTTTTT. The gene calls are TRBV7-2 and TRBJ2-2; D uncertain. V lost 5 bases to trimming and J lost 1 base, with 11 bases between them. CDR3 length equals 15 residues. Per the germline V gene, CDR1 is SGHTA and CDR2 is FQGNSA.

The chain carries TRBV7-2 and TRBJ1-1; D might be TRBD1 (6 bases). Germline CDR1 is SGHTA and CDR2 is FQGNSA. The CDR3 totals 17 residues. V was pared by 3 bases and J by 0 bases, with 17 bases between. The CDR3 reads CASSLARTESLNTEAFF. CDR3 in DNA: TGTGCCAGCAGCTTGGCGAGGACAGAGAGTTTGAACACTGAAGCTTTCTTT.

This clone has only a few counts. The CDR3 protein is CASSSSGTANTGELFF. The CDR3 DNA sequence: TGTGCCAGCAGCTCTTCCGGGACAGCGAACACCGGGGAGCTGTTTTTT. The J gene is TRBJ2-2, the V gene TRBV28; TRBD1 aligns across 7 bases. The V gene's germline CDR1 is MDHEN and CDR2 SYDVKM. V lost 6 bases and J lost 0; bases outside the gene matches: 7. This CDR3 has 16 residues.

V usage is TRBV5-5 and J usage is TRBJ1-5, with D maybe TRBD1 (5 bases). The germline V gene encodes CDR1 SGHKS and CDR2 YYEKEE (reference sequence). The V end was cut by 1 base, the J end by 4 bases, with 9 bases between. CDR3 length: 14 residues. The CDR3 DNA is TGTGCCAGCAGCTTGTCCAGGGCTAATCAGCCCCAGCATTTT. Its protein is CASSLSRANQPQHF.

The genes are TRBV28 and TRBJ1-5; TRBD1 agrees at 7 bases. The CDR3 covers 17 residues. Germline V gene sequence: CDR1 MDHEN, CDR2 SYDVKM. V lost 5 bases to trimming and J lost 2 bases; unmatched junction nucleotides: 12. The CDR3 loop is CASSTRQGGHGNQPQHF. Written as DNA, the CDR3 is TGTGCCAGCAGTACCCGACAGGGAGGTCATGGCAATCAGCCCCAGCATTTT.

The chain recombines TRBV2 with TRBJ1-6, with TRBD1 as a possible D gene (5 bases). V dropped 3 bases and J dropped 4 bases, with 7 bases sitting between them. CDR3 length: 14 residues. Germline lookup yields CDR1 SNHLY and CDR2 FYNNEI. CDR3 bases: TGTGCCAGCAGTGACTGGGGGTATAATTCACCCCTCCACTTT. Its translation is CASSDWGYNSPLHF.

In this sample, this clone turned up a few times. In DNA, the CDR3 is TGTGCCAGCAGCGCCATGGGATATAGCAATCAGCCCCAGCATTTT. It codes for CASSAMGYSNQPQHF. The chain has TRBV7-8 and TRBJ1-5, with D hard to call. Germline V CDR1 and CDR2: SGHVS, FQNEAQ. CDR3 length: 15 residues. Trimming pared 5 bases from V and 0 bases from J, leaving 11 bases between. The whole variable domain, filled in from reference TRBV7-8 and TRBJ1-5, reads GAGVSQSPRYKVAKRGQDVALRCDPISGHVSLFWYQQALGQGPEFLTYFQNEAQLDKSGLPSDRFFAERPEGSVSTLKIQRTQQEDSAVYLCASSAMGYSNQPQHFGDGTRLSIL.

The V call is TRBV29-1, the J call TRBJ2-1, with D perhaps TRBD2 (5 bases). Trimming pared 3 bases from V and 8 bases from J, leaving 14 bases between. Germline CDR1 SQVTM, CDR2 ANQGSEA. The CDR3 totals 13 residues. The CDR3 loop reads CSVEATGIHEQFF. CDR3 in DNA: TGCAGCGTTGAGGCCACCGGGATCCATGAGCAGTTCTTC.

V usage is TRBV28 and J usage is TRBJ1-1; maybe TRBD1 (5 bases). CDR3 size: 14 residues. V lost 5 bases, J lost 7 bases, and 17 bases lay in between. CDR1 and CDR2 from the germline V gene are MDHEN and SYDVKM. This chain's CDR3 is CASSLVPDSSEAFF. In nucleotides, the CDR3 is TGTGCCAGCAGTCTTGTTCCTGACAGCAGTGAAGCTTTCTTT.